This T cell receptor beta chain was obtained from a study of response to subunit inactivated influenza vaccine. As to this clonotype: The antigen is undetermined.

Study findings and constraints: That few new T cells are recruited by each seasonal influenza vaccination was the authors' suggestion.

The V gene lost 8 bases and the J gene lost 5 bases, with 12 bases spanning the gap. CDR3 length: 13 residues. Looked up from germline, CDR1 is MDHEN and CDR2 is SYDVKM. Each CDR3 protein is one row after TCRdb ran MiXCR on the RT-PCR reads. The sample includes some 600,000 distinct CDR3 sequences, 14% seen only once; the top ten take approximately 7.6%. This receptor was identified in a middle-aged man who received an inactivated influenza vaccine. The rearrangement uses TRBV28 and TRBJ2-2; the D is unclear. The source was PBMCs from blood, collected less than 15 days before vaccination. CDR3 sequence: CASSAPGTGELFF. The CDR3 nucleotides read TGTGCCAGCTCGGCCCCCGGGACCGGGGAGCTGTTTTTT.